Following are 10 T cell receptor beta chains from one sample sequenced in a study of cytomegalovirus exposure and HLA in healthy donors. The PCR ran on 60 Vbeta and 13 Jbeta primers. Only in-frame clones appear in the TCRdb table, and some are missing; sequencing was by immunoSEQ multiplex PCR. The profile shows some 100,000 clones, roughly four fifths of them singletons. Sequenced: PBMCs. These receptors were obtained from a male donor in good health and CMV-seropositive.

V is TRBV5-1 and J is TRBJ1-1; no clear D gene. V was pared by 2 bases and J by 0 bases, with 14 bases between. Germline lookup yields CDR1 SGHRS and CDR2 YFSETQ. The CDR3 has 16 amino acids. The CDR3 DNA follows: TGCGCCAGCAGCTTCAGAACAAACCTGGTGAACACTGAAGCTTTCTTT. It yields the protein CASSFRTNLVNTEAFF.

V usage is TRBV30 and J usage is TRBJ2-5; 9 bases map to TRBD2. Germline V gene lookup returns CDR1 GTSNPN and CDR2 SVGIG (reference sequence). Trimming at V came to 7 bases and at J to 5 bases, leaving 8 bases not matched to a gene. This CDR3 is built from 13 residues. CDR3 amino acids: CAFQAGGGETQYF. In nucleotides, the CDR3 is TGTGCCTTCCAAGCGGGGGGCGGGGAGACCCAGTACTTC.

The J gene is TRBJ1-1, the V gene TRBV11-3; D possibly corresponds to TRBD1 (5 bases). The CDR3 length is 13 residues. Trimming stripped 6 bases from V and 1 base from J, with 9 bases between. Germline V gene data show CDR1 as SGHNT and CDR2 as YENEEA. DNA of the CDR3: TGTGCCAGCAGTCGGACAACGAACACTGAAGCTTTCTTT. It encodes CASSRTTNTEAFF.

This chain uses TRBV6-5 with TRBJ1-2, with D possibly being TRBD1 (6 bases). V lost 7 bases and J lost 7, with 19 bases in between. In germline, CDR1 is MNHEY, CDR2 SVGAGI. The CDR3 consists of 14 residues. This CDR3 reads CASKRQALIRGYTF. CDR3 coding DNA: TGTGCCAGCAAAAGACAGGCTTTAATACGTGGCTACACCTTC.

The CDR3 DNA reads TGTGCCAGCAGCACAGGGGCAGGGGTATTGGATTCACCCCTCCACTTT. The encoded protein is CASSTGAGVLDSPLHF. The chain couples TRBV9 to TRBJ1-6; TRBD1 aligns across 7 bases. The ends lost 4 bases at V and 8 bases at J; junction bases unmatched: 12. The CDR3 totals 16 residues. In germline, CDR1 is SGDLS, CDR2 YYNGEE.

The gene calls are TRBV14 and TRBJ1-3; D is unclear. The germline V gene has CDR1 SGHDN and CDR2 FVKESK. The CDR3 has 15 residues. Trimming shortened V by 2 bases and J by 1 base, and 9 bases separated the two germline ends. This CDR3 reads CASSQTRLSGNTIYF. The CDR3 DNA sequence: TGTGCCAGCAGCCAAACCAGATTGTCTGGAAACACCATATATTTT.

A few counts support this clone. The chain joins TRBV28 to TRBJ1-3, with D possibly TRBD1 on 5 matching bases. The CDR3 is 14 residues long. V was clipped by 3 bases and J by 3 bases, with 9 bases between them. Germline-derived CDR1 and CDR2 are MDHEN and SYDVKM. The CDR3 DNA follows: TGTGCCAGCAGTTTGGGAGGGGATGGAAACACCATATATTTT. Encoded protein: CASSLGGDGNTIYF.

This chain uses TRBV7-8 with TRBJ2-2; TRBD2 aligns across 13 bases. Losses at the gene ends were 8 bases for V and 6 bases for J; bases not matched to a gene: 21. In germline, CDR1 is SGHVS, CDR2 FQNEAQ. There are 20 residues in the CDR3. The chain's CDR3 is CASSRHRDSGTSGDSGELFF. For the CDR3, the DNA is TGTGCCAGCTCCAGACACCGGGACAGCGGGACTAGCGGGGACTCCGGGGAGCTGTTTTTT. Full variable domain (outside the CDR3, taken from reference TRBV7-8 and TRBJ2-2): GAGVSQSPRYKVAKRGQDVALRCDPISGHVSLFWYQQALGQGPEFLTYFQNEAQLDKSGLPSDRFFAERPEGSVSTLKIQRTQQEDSAVYLCASSRHRDSGTSGDSGELFFGEGSRLTVL.

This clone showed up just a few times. In DNA, the CDR3 is TGTGCCAGCAGCTTAACGGGTGTTCAAGAGACCCAGTACTTC. Translated, it gives CASSLTGVQETQYF. This sequence joins TRBV5-4 and TRBJ2-5; D gene unclear. The germline V and J ends were trimmed by 2 bases and 2 bases, with 10 bases remaining between them. The germline V gene has CDR1 SGHNT and CDR2 YYREEE (reference sequence). The CDR3 spans 14 residues.

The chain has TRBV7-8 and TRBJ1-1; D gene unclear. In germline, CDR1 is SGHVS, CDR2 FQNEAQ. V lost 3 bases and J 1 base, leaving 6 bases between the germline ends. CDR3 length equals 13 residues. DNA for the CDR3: TGTGCCAGCAGCTTTGGCAGGAACACTGAAGCTTTCTTT. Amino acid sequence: CASSFGRNTEAFF. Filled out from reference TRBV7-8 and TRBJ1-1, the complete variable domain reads GAGVSQSPRYKVAKRGQDVALRCDPISGHVSLFWYQQALGQGPEFLTYFQNEAQLDKSGLPSDRFFAERPEGSVSTLKIQRTQQEDSAVYLCASSFGRNTEAFFGQGTRLTVV.